This TCR beta chain was sequenced during a study of OX40 agonist ivuxolimab in advanced cancers. Study observations and caveats: Antigen specificity of clonally expanded peripheral T cells was not established. In a subset of nonresponders, normalized T-cell clonal expansion was also low.

The repertoire was sequenced with immunoSEQ multiplex PCR; TCRdb's copy has only in-frame clones and lacks some. The profile shows approximately 66,000 clones, approximately 92% of them singletons. V lost 7 bases, J lost 6 bases, and 6 bases stayed unmatched. The CDR3 extends over 13 amino acids. CDR1 and CDR2 from the germline V gene are MNHEY and SVGAGI. On this clone: Its antigen is undetermined.

The chain has TRBV6-5 and TRBJ1-1, with 9 bases fitting TRBD1. The sample was CD4+ or CD8+ T cells sorted from blood, taken in a trial of the OX40 agonist ivuxolimab. This receptor was taken from an adult with an advanced solid tumor such as melanoma, head and neck, liver or kidney cancer. CDR3: CASITGTGPEAFF. The CDR3 nucleotides read TGTGCCAGCATAACCGGGACAGGGCCTGAAGCTTTCTTT.